A single sample gave rise to the 22 T cell receptor beta chains below, sequenced in a study of T cells after yellow fever vaccination. MiXCR, run by TCRdb on the 5' RACE reads, gives a single entry per CDR3 protein. Of approximately 150,000 distinct CDR3 sequences listed, 6.2% are singletons. The sample consisted of CD4+ T cells sorted from PBMCs, taken on the day of the first yellow fever vaccination. The receptors stem from a man aged 18 to 30 who received the YFV17D yellow fever vaccine.

This clonotype was found a few times. The genes are TRBV9 and TRBJ2-7; no clear D. The CDR3 runs to 14 residues. Trimming shortened V by 2 bases and J by 6 bases, and 15 bases separated the two germline ends. Germline V gives CDR1 SGDLS, CDR2 YYNGEE. CDR3 nucleotide sequence: TGTGCCAGCAGCGTTTCCGGGTTTCCGGGCGAGCAGTACTTC. Translating it yields CASSVSGFPGEQYF.

This clonotype occurred a few times. CDR3: CSATDGGFGELFF. The CDR3 coding sequence is TGCAGTGCTACCGACGGGGGATTCGGGGAGCTGTTTTTT. The chain links TRBV20-1 to TRBJ2-2; D perhaps matches TRBD2 (6 bases). CDR1 and CDR2 (germline): DFQATT, SNEGSKA (reference sequence). This CDR3 contains 13 residues. Trimming left V 4 bases short and J 7 bases short, with 13 bases between.

This clonotype came up many times. The rearrangement links TRBV5-1 to TRBJ2-7, with 10 bases that match TRBD2. With V trimmed by 4 bases and J by 0 bases, 10 bases remained unmatched. In germline, CDR1 is SGHRS, CDR2 YFSETQ. This CDR3 has 17 residues. The CDR3 nucleotides read TGCGCCAGCAGCCTCCGGTCTAGGACTAGCGGCTCCTACGAGCAGTACTTC. It yields the protein CASSLRSRTSGSYEQYF.

This clonotype showed up many times. The junction and the germline gene differ at one end; a read error may be behind it. The chain uses TRBV7-2 and TRBJ2-1; D is unclear. The germline V gene encodes CDR1 SGHTA and CDR2 FQGNSA. The CDR3 length is 12 residues. This CDR3 reads CASSVAMLEQFF. CDR3 nucleotides: TGTGCCAGCAGCGTAGCCATGTTAGAGCAGTTCTTC. Variable domain in full (rest from reference TRBV7-2 and TRBJ2-1): GAGVSQSPSNKVTEKGKDVELRCDPISGHTALYWYRQSLGQGLEFLIYFQGNSAPDKSGLPSDRFSAERTGGSVSTLTIQRTQQEDSAVYLCASSVAMLEQFFGPGTRLTVL.

A note on this clonotype: Mismatch with germline at one junction end may stem from a read error. The chain is built from TRBV5-5 and TRBJ2-1; D possibly matches TRBD1 or TRBD2 (5 bases each). CDR1 and CDR2 (germline): SGHKS, YYEKEE (reference sequence). This CDR3 is 15 amino acids long. CDR3 loop: CASRAPYEGKNGQFF. DNA for the CDR3: TGTGCCAGCAGGGCCCCGTACGAGGGGAAAAATGGGCAGTTCTTC.

This clonotype was observed many times. The chain recombines TRBV25-1 with TRBJ2-2, with 8 bases lining up with TRBD1. The CDR3 totals 14 residues. Germline values: CDR1 MGHDK, CDR2 SYGVNS. V trimming: 4 bases; J trimming: 6 bases; junction bases outside the gene matches: 4. Here the CDR3 reads CASSGDRGPGELFF. Here the CDR3 DNA reads TGTGCCAGCAGTGGAGACAGGGGTCCCGGGGAGCTGTTTTTT.

This clonotype was detected many times. This chain joins TRBV10-3 and TRBJ2-3, with 7 bases identical to TRBD1. The ends lost 0 bases at V and 0 bases at J; junction bases unmatched: 0. Germline V lookup: CDR1 ENHRY, CDR2 SYGVKD. The CDR3 runs 15 residues. The CDR3 reads CAISESRGSTDTQYF. The CDR3 DNA reads TGTGCCATCAGTGAGTCCAGGGGGAGCACAGATACGCAGTATTTT.

This clonotype was seen a few times. This chain joins TRBV18 and TRBJ2-1, with D unclear. Trimming shortened V by 1 base and J by 10 bases, and 14 bases separated the two germline ends. The CDR3 length is 14 residues. The germline V gene encodes CDR1 KGHSH and CDR2 LQKENI. CDR3 DNA: TGTGCCAGCTCACCACGTACTTCCTCTTGGGAGCAGTTCTTC. As protein: CASSPRTSSWEQFF.

The CDR3 spells CASSQGESNSPLHF. The CDR3 DNA sequence: TGTGCCAGCAGCCAAGGGGAGAGTAATTCACCCCTCCACTTT. This sequence joins TRBV3-1 and TRBJ1-6, with unresolved D. Germline-derived CDR1 and CDR2 are LGHDT and YNNKEL (reference sequence). V lost 1 base and J lost 6, with 7 bases in between. The CDR3 runs to 14 residues.

This clonotype was seen a handful of times. This chain connects TRBV4-3 to TRBJ1-1; a weak D match, TRBD1 (5 bases). Germline assignment: CDR1 LGHNA and CDR2 YSLEER. Trimming left V 0 bases short and J 1 base short, with 12 bases between. This CDR3 contains 16 residues. CDR3 residues: CASSQDPQGANTEAFF. Written as DNA, the CDR3 is TGCGCCAGCAGCCAAGATCCCCAGGGAGCGAACACTGAAGCTTTCTTT.

This clonotype was observed many times. V gene TRBV7-2 combines with J gene TRBJ2-7; unclear D gene. Trimming removed 4 bases from V and 4 bases from J, with 8 bases in between. The CDR3 is 12 amino acids. Germline V gene lookup returns CDR1 SGHTA and CDR2 FQGNSA. The CDR3 sequence: CASSYSGYEQYF. In DNA form, the CDR3 reads TGTGCCAGCAGCTACTCCGGATACGAGCAGTACTTC.

The rearrangement links TRBV9 to TRBJ1-1; D is unresolved. The CDR3 length is 15 residues. Trimming shortened V by 0 bases and J by 5 bases, and 14 bases separated the two germline ends. The germline V gene has CDR1 SGDLS and CDR2 YYNGEE. CDR3 sequence reads: CASSVGSGERTEAFF. CDR3 in DNA: TGTGCCAGCAGCGTAGGATCGGGAGAGAGGACTGAAGCTTTCTTT.

The chain uses TRBV24-1 and TRBJ2-1; tentatively, D is TRBD1 (6 bases). Germline CDR1 KGHDR, CDR2 SFDVKD. V was clipped by 7 bases and J by 2 bases, with 11 bases between them. The CDR3 extends over 14 amino acids. CDR3 bases: TGTGCCACCAGAGGAACAGGGCCCTACAATGAGCAGTTCTTC. Its protein is CATRGTGPYNEQFF.

The chain is built from TRBV7-2 and TRBJ1-4; no clear D gene. CDR1 SGHTA and CDR2 FQGNSA come from the germline V gene. This CDR3 has 14 residues. V shed 6 bases and J shed 13 bases, with 21 bases lying between them. CDR3 sequence (DNA): TGTGCCAGCAGGAGACAAGCTTTAATGAAAAGACTGTTTTTT. Translating it yields CASRRQALMKRLFF. The entire variable domain, with the rest obtained from reference TRBV7-2 and TRBJ1-4, is as follows: GAGVSQSPSNKVTEKGKDVELRCDPISGHTALYWYRQSLGQGLEFLIYFQGNSAPDKSGLPSDRFSAERTGGSVSTLTIQRTQQEDSAVYLCASRRQALMKRLFFGSGTQLSVL.

This clonotype was recorded at least ten times. The genes are TRBV2 and TRBJ2-2; D is unclear. Trimming took off 7 bases at V and 7 bases at J, with 10 bases between the two ends. Germline V gene sequence: CDR1 SNHLY, CDR2 FYNNEI. The CDR3 is 12 residues long. The CDR3 region has the DNA TGTGCCAGCATTCTGGATGGCGGGGAGCTGTTTTTT. Its translation is CASILDGGELFF.

The table lists this clonotype with a few counts. The CDR3 is CASKHLTGSYNEQFF. As DNA, the CDR3 is TGTGCCAGTAAACACCTAACGGGGTCCTACAATGAGCAGTTCTTC. The chain recombines TRBV27 with TRBJ2-1; a weak D match, TRBD2 (5 bases). Trimming cost V 9 bases and J 1 base, with 16 bases left between them. The CDR3 extends over 15 amino acids. CDR1 and CDR2 (germline): MNHEY, SMNVEV (reference sequence).

This clonotype was observed at least ten times. The DNA for the CDR3 is TGCGCCAGCAGCCAAGTGAGAGAGGGCTGGGGAGAAAAACTGTTTTTT. Its protein is CASSQVREGWGEKLFF. The chain links TRBV4-3 to TRBJ1-4; D gene uncertain. V lost 1 base to trimming and J lost 8 bases, with 17 bases between them. The CDR3 loop spans 16 amino acids. Germline V gives CDR1 LGHNA, CDR2 YSLEER.

The genes are TRBV7-9 and TRBJ1-3; TRBD1 might be the D (5 bases). Trimming pared 6 bases from V and 0 bases from J, leaving 12 bases between. The V gene's germline CDR1 is SEHNR and CDR2 FQNEAQ (reference sequence). The length of the CDR3 is 15 residues. CDR3 sequence (DNA): TGTGCCAGCAGGCACGAACAGGACTCTGGAAACACCATATATTTT. Amino acids: CASRHEQDSGNTIYF.

This clonotype occurred many times. J is TRBJ2-1 and V is TRBV12-3 or TRBV12-4; 10 nucleotides agree with TRBD2. V gave up 7 bases and J gave up 14 bases; unmatched junction bases: 17. The CDR3 contains 15 residues. CDR3 in DNA: TGTGCCAGCACCCAAGACAAGCGGGGGGGACTAGTTAAGTTCTTC. Encoded protein: CASTQDKRGGLVKFF.

The chain uses TRBV3-1 and TRBJ1-2; maybe TRBD1 (5 bases). V was cut by 4 bases and J by 8 bases, with 17 bases left in between. The CDR3 extends over 14 amino acids. Germline V gene sequence: CDR1 LGHDT, CDR2 YNNKEL (reference sequence). CDR3 loop: CASSPAAGARGYTF. The DNA for the CDR3 is TGTGCCAGCAGCCCCGCGGCTGGGGCGCGGGGCTACACCTTC.

The chain combines TRBV19 with TRBJ2-1, with D possibly TRBD2 on 6 matching bases. The CDR3 is made up of 14 amino acids. The V gene's germline CDR1 is LNHDA and CDR2 SQIVND (reference sequence). With 4 bases removed from V and 6 bases from J, the gap between germline ends came to 13 bases. The CDR3 coding sequence is TGTGCCAGTAGTACCCTTTTCGGGGGCAATGAGCAGTTCTTC. As protein: CASSTLFGGNEQFF.

This clonotype was counted a few times. This chain uses TRBV6-2 or TRBV6-3 with TRBJ2-1; D gene uncertain. This CDR3 has 14 residues. The V end was cut by 2 bases, the J end by 10 bases, with 15 bases between. Germline CDR1 MNHEY, CDR2 SVGEGT. In DNA, the CDR3 is TGTGCCAGCAGTTACCTCGGCAACCGACCGGAGCAGTTCTTC. It is translated as CASSYLGNRPEQFF.